What follows is one T cell receptor beta chain and its context. From germline, CDR1 is MDHEN and CDR2 SYDVKM. The trim removed 10 bases at V and 4 bases at J, leaving 12 bases unmatched. The CDR3 totals 15 residues. The sample originates from a study of blood T cell repertoires in COVID-19. Study overall: Sites in the United States, Italy and Spain provided acute and convalescent COVID-19 samples. Sources were T cells, B-cell-depleted T cells, or PBMCs; the material itself was cDNA or gDNA.

Original methodology: Scientists estimated how many nucleated cells there were by amplifying reference gene primers. TCRdb's copy holds only in-frame clones and misses some; the assay was immunoSEQ multiplex PCR. V and J calls and clone size are as listed in that table; D and trimming were resolved from the DNA. The top ten clones hold approximately 6.7% of a sample with 150,000 to 200,000 clones, approximately 91% of them seen once. This TCR was sampled from a middle-aged man with acute or convalescent COVID-19. Sequenced material: peripheral blood. The V and J genes are TRBV28 and TRBJ2-5; 10 bases match TRBD1. CDR3 nucleotides: TGTGCCATCGAAAGACCGGGACAGGGGAGAGAGACCCAGTACTTC. As protein: CAIERPGQGRETQYF.